One and the same sample provided the 15 T cell receptor beta chains below, sequenced in a study of identifying expanded T cells in peripheral blood. Only in-frame clones appear in the TCRdb table, and some are missing; sequencing was by immunoSEQ multiplex PCR. Of about 94,000 clones listed, around 90% are singletons. The specimen was blood. These receptors were obtained from a person aged 18 to 75 in good health.

The rearrangement links TRBV11-3 to TRBJ2-1, with 12 bases lining up with TRBD2. J gave up 7 bases and V 0 bases, and 10 bases lay outside the gene matches. CDR3 length: 18 amino acids. Germline CDR1 is SGHNT and CDR2 is YENEEA. The DNA for the CDR3 is TGTGCCAGCAGCTTAGATTCCCCGCTAGCGGGGGGGCGTAATGAGCAGTTCTTC. Encoded protein: CASSLDSPLAGGRNEQFF. The whole variable domain, remainder taken from reference TRBV11-3 and TRBJ2-1, is EAGVVQSPRYKIIEKKQPVAFWCNPISGHNTLYWYLQNLGQGPELLIRYENEEAVDDSQLPKDRFSAERLKGVDSTLKIQPAELGDSAVYLCASSLDSPLAGGRNEQFFGPGTRLTVL.

This clone came up once. The chain carries TRBV5-5 and TRBJ2-3; D call uncertain. Per germline, CDR1 SGHKS and CDR2 YYEKEE (reference sequence). The CDR3 runs 13 residues. Trimming cost V 5 bases and J 2 bases, with 9 bases left between them. This CDR3 is CASRFPATDTQYF. CDR3 nucleotides: TGTGCCAGCAGATTCCCGGCCACAGATACGCAGTATTTT.

The J gene is TRBJ1-2, the V gene TRBV30; D gene uncertain. The germline V and J ends were trimmed by 0 bases and 8 bases, with 19 bases remaining between them. From germline, CDR1 is GTSNPN and CDR2 SVGIG (reference sequence). The CDR3 spans 15 residues. CDR3 DNA sequence: TGTGCCTGGAGTGTAAAGACTATGGATGGGGTGGGCTACACCTTC. This gives the protein CAWSVKTMDGVGYTF.

This chain uses TRBV25-1 with TRBJ1-2, with D maybe TRBD1 (6 bases). Germline V gene lookup returns CDR1 MGHDK and CDR2 SYGVNS. The germline V and J ends were trimmed by 1 base and 2 bases, with 14 bases remaining between them. CDR3 size: 16 residues. In DNA, the CDR3 is TGTGCCAGCAGTGAATCTACTTGGACAGCGAACTATGGCTACACCTTC. This sequence encodes CASSESTWTANYGYTF.

The CDR3 DNA sequence: TGTGCCAGCTCACCACTCGGGTGGAATGAGCAGTTCTTC. Protein sequence: CASSPLGWNEQFF. The rearrangement uses TRBV18 and TRBJ2-1, with D unresolved. The CDR3 loop spans 13 amino acids. Trimming shortened V by 1 base and J by 7 bases, and 8 bases separated the two germline ends. Per germline, CDR1 KGHSH and CDR2 LQKENI.

This clone has only a few counts. The chain is built from TRBV11-2 and TRBJ1-2; possible D gene TRBD1, 5 bases. Germline assignment: CDR1 SGHAT and CDR2 FQNNGV. V shed 1 base and J shed 7 bases, with 10 bases lying between them. This CDR3 has 13 residues. The CDR3 DNA is TGTGCCAGCAGCTTAGGGGATAGGGGTGGCTACACCTTC. It encodes CASSLGDRGGYTF.

The chain links TRBV14 to TRBJ2-3; D is uncertain. V was pared by 1 base and J by 0 bases, with 2 bases between. CDR3 size: 13 residues. Germline CDR1 is SGHDN and CDR2 is FVKESK. This CDR3 is CASSQASTDTQYF. The CDR3 coding sequence is TGTGCCAGCAGCCAAGCTAGCACAGATACGCAGTATTTT.

The chain uses TRBV30 and TRBJ1-4, with 8 positions matching TRBD1. V dropped 3 bases and J dropped 8; count of bases not matched to a gene: 14. CDR1 GTSNPN and CDR2 SVGIG come from the germline V gene (reference sequence). This CDR3 contains 16 residues. The chain's CDR3 is CAWSAYGQGAREKLFF. The CDR3 DNA follows: TGTGCCTGGAGCGCGTACGGGCAGGGGGCTCGGGAAAAACTGTTTTTT.

The V gene is TRBV18, the J gene TRBJ1-2; unclear D gene. Germline V CDR1 and CDR2: KGHSH, LQKENI. V lost 4 bases and J 3 bases, leaving 15 bases between the germline ends. The CDR3 runs 15 residues. Here the CDR3 reads CASSLRAESDYGYTF. The CDR3 DNA sequence: TGTGCCAGCTCACTCCGGGCCGAAAGCGACTATGGCTACACCTTC.

J is TRBJ1-2 and V is TRBV6-5; no reliable D call. This CDR3 comprises 13 residues. Germline V gene lookup returns CDR1 MNHEY and CDR2 SVGAGI. Trimming shortened V by 7 bases and J by 4 bases, and 13 bases separated the two germline ends. In nucleotides, the CDR3 is TGTGCCAGCACCCCAGGAATCGGCTATGGCTACACCTTC. This encodes CASTPGIGYGYTF.

The chain recombines TRBV7-2 with TRBJ2-1; 7 bases are shared with TRBD1. Per germline, CDR1 SGHTA and CDR2 FQGNSA. V shed 6 bases, J shed 6 bases, and the junction held 11 bases outside the gene matches. CDR3 length: 15 amino acids. CDR3 loop: CASSLTGTVGNEQFF. The CDR3 nucleotides read TGTGCCAGCAGTCTAACGGGGACAGTCGGCAATGAGCAGTTCTTC. Full variable domain (remainder filled in from reference TRBV7-2 and TRBJ2-1): GAGVSQSPSNKVTEKGKDVELRCDPISGHTALYWYRQSLGQGLEFLIYFQGNSAPDKSGLPSDRFSAERTGGSVSTLTIQRTQQEDSAVYLCASSLTGTVGNEQFFGPGTRLTVL.

The chain couples TRBV7-9 to TRBJ2-3; the match to TRBD2 covers 8 bases. CDR1 SEHNR and CDR2 FQNEAQ come from the germline V gene (reference sequence). The V gene end was trimmed by 5 bases and the J gene end by 0 bases; junction bases not matched to a gene: 10. This CDR3 is built from 17 residues. For the CDR3, the DNA is TGTGCCAGCAGCCCACGGGGGGGCGTTTCTAGCACAGATACGCAGTATTTT. Translating gives CASSPRGGVSSTDTQYF.

The chain is built from TRBV29-1 and TRBJ2-3, with D hard to call. Germline-derived CDR1 and CDR2 are SQVTM and ANQGSEA. V was cut by 7 bases and J by 2 bases, with 10 bases left in between. The CDR3 totals 12 residues. For the CDR3, the DNA is TGCAGCGCTGGGCTCCCCACAGATACGCAGTATTTT. Protein: CSAGLPTDTQYF.

This clone was observed a handful of times. The chain carries TRBV7-2 and TRBJ1-5; no clear D. The CDR3 contains 13 residues. Germline CDR1 and CDR2: SGHTA and FQGNSA. The germline V and J ends were trimmed by 2 bases and 2 bases, with 4 bases remaining between them. CDR3 amino acids: CASSLKGNQPQHF. CDR3 bases: TGTGCCAGCAGCTTAAAGGGCAATCAGCCCCAGCATTTT.

The count of this clone is one. The chain joins TRBV5-6 to TRBJ1-3; D uncertain. V gave up 0 bases and J gave up 1 base, with 5 bases separating them. Per the germline V gene, CDR1 is SGHDT and CDR2 is YYEEEE. The CDR3 is 14 amino acids. The CDR3 reads CASSLVSSGNTIYF. The CDR3 DNA reads TGTGCCAGCAGCTTGGTGTCGTCTGGAAACACCATATATTTT.